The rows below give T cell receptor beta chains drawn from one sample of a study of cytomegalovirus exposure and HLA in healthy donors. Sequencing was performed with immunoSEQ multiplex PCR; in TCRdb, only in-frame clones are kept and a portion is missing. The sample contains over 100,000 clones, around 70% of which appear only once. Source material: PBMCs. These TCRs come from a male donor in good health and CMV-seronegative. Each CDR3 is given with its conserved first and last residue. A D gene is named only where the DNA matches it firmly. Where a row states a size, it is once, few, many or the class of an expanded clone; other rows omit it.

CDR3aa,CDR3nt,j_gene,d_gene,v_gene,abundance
CASSLSSNRQGSIGYTF,TGTGCCAGCAGTTTATCCTCTAACAGACAGGGATCTATTGGCTACACCTTC,TRBJ1-2,TRBD1,TRBV28,NA
CASSEQGSDYGYTF,TGTGCCAGCAGCGAACAGGGAAGCGACTATGGCTACACCTTC,TRBJ1-2,NA,TRBV5-4,few
CASRGQGSYEQYF,TGTGCCAGTAGAGGACAGGGCTCCTACGAGCAGTACTTC,TRBJ2-7,TRBD1,TRBV7-2,NA
CASSPDRVAWGDGYTF,TGTGCCAGCAGCCCTGACAGGGTGGCTTGGGGGGATGGCTACACCTTC,TRBJ1-2,TRBD1,TRBV7-2,NA
CASSPGTGAYEQYF,TGTGCCAGCAGCCCTGGGACAGGTGCCTACGAGCAGTACTTC,TRBJ2-7,TRBD1,TRBV9,NA
CASSFESPGELFF,TGTGCCAGCAGCTTTGAGTCACCCGGGGAGCTGTTTTTT,TRBJ2-2,NA,TRBV7-2,NA
CASSPRTVNTEAFF,TGTGCCAGCAGCCCCCGGACAGTGAACACTGAAGCTTTCTTT,TRBJ1-1,NA,TRBV7-2,NA
CASSLWRGSEAFF,TGTGCCAGCAGTTTATGGCGCGGTTCTGAAGCTTTCTTT,TRBJ1-1,NA,TRBV28,NA
CASMASGLAGGLYEQYF,TGTGCCAGCATGGCGAGCGGACTAGCGGGGGGATTATACGAGCAGTACTTC,TRBJ2-7,TRBD2,TRBV6-4,few
CASSHKVKDSQETQYF,TGTGCCAGCAGCCACAAGGTAAAGGACAGCCAAGAGACCCAGTACTTC,TRBJ2-5,NA,TRBV14,NA
CATRGGSYEQYF,TGTGCCACCCGCGGGGGTTCCTACGAGCAGTACTTC,TRBJ2-7,TRBD2,TRBV6-1,NA
CASSRTGDHYNEQFF,TGTGCCAGCAGCCGGACAGGCGATCACTACAATGAGCAGTTCTTC,TRBJ2-1,TRBD1,TRBV5-4,once
CAWNKDSRPRVNQPQHF,TGTGCCTGGAACAAAGATAGTAGACCCAGGGTCAATCAGCCCCAGCATTTT,TRBJ1-5,NA,TRBV30,NA
CASSLELGTGPNNQPQHF,TGTGCCAGCAGTTTAGAATTAGGTACAGGGCCAAATAATCAGCCCCAGCATTTT,TRBJ1-5,NA,TRBV28,NA
CAWSDRTGGGETQYF,TGTGCCTGGAGTGACCGTACGGGGGGGGGAGAGACCCAGTACTTC,TRBJ2-5,TRBD2,TRBV30,NA
CASLGGRDEQYF,TGCGCCAGCTTAGGGGGACGGGACGAGCAGTACTTC,TRBJ2-7,NA,TRBV10-2,few
CASRHKTWTGVDNEQFF,TGTGCCAGCAGACACAAGACCTGGACAGGGGTTGACAATGAGCAGTTCTTC,TRBJ2-1,TRBD1,TRBV28,few
CASSYLASGVDTQYF,TGTGCCAGCAGTTATTTGGCTAGCGGGGTAGATACGCAGTATTTT,TRBJ2-3,TRBD2,TRBV6-5,NA
CASFLTGLASTEAFF,TGTGCCAGCTTCCTGACAGGGTTGGCGAGCACTGAAGCTTTCTTT,TRBJ1-1,TRBD1,TRBV27,once
CASSATTSGVGEQFF,TGTGCCAGCAGCGCCACGACTAGCGGGGTAGGTGAGCAGTTCTTC,TRBJ2-1,TRBD2,TRBV2,NA
CASSRPDRADSPLHF,TGTGCCAGCAGCAGGCCGGACAGGGCCGATTCACCCCTCCACTTT,TRBJ1-6,NA,TRBV21-1,NA
CASSLRGQGNEKLFF,TGTGCCAGCAGTTTACGCGGTCAGGGCAATGAAAAACTGTTTTTT,TRBJ1-4,NA,TRBV27,NA
CASSSLDRGFAGNTIYF,TGTGCCAGCTCATCTTTGGACAGGGGGTTTGCTGGAAACACCATATATTTT,TRBJ1-3,TRBD1,TRBV18,NA
CAAEGGDQPQHF,TGTGCCGCGGAGGGAGGCGATCAGCCCCAGCATTTT,TRBJ1-5,NA,TRBV28,NA
CASSQEGGARTEAFF,TGTGCCAGCAGCCAGGAAGGGGGCGCGAGAACTGAAGCTTTCTTT,TRBJ1-1,TRBD1,TRBV7-9,NA
CSVQGSNTGELFF,TGTTCAGTTCAGGGGTCAAACACCGGGGAGCTGTTTTTT,TRBJ2-2,NA,TRBV6-6,few
CASSLDWSRTDTQYF,TGTGCCAGCTCCCTAGACTGGAGTAGAACAGATACGCAGTATTTT,TRBJ2-3,NA,TRBV18,NA
CAISGLAVAGGEQFF,TGTGCCATCAGTGGACTAGCGGTCGCTGGAGGGGAGCAGTTCTTC,TRBJ2-1,TRBD2,TRBV10-3,few
CASSLGQGIADTQYF,TGTGCCAGCAGCTTAGGGCAGGGGATCGCAGATACGCAGTATTTT,TRBJ2-3,NA,TRBV7-9,few
CASRGTSGVGEQFF,TGCGCCAGCAGGGGGACTAGCGGGGTCGGGGAGCAGTTCTTC,TRBJ2-1,TRBD2,TRBV5-1,NA
CASSSSGGQLNEKLFF,TGTGCCAGCAGTTCAAGCGGGGGACAGTTAAATGAAAAACTGTTTTTT,TRBJ1-4,TRBD1,TRBV9,NA
CASRRYRVETGELFF,TGTGCCAGCAGGCGGTACAGGGTTGAAACCGGGGAGCTGTTTTTT,TRBJ2-2,NA,TRBV28,few
CASSEESGNTEAFF,TGTGCCAGCAGTGAAGAATCGGGGAACACTGAAGCTTTCTTT,TRBJ1-1,NA,TRBV6-1,NA
CASGLGKETQYF,TGCGCCAGCGGACTGGGAAAAGAGACCCAGTACTTC,TRBJ2-5,NA,TRBV5-1,NA
CASSNLGDEQYF,TGTGCCAGCAGCAACTTGGGAGACGAGCAGTACTTC,TRBJ2-7,NA,TRBV21-1,once